Shown below are 5 T cell receptor beta chains from a single sample sequenced in a study of T-cell reconstitution after alpha-beta-depleted transplantation in children. Unique molecular identifiers tagged the TCRbeta library. Via MiXCR, TCRdb re-called the PCR reads, giving one row per CDR3 protein. Here the sample spans 450,000 to 600,000 distinct CDR3 sequences, roughly 18% being singletons. The sample consisted of PBMCs from the stem cell graft donor, taken from the stem cell graft. The receptors come from a human donor who donated a stem cell graft to a child with acute lymphoblastic leukemia.

This clonotype has only a few counts. This chain connects TRBV19 to TRBJ1-1; 8 bases agree with TRBD1. The V gene's germline CDR1 is LNHDA and CDR2 SQIVND (reference sequence). The junction had 11 bases not matched to a gene; V was cut back by 1 base and J by 4 bases. The CDR3 covers 17 residues. The CDR3 sequence is CASSIAGFRGTGTEAFF. CDR3 DNA sequence: TGTGCCAGTAGTATAGCCGGATTCAGGGGGACAGGCACTGAAGCTTTCTTT.

The chain recombines TRBV29-1 with TRBJ1-1, with D perhaps matching TRBD1 (5 bases). This CDR3 has 13 amino acids. The V and J ends lost 2 bases and 3 bases respectively, with 10 bases between them. Germline CDR1 is SQVTM and CDR2 is ANQGSEA. The CDR3 here is CSVERQGDTEAFF. The CDR3 nucleotides read TGCAGCGTTGAACGGCAGGGCGACACTGAAGCTTTCTTT.

The rearrangement links TRBV11-2 to TRBJ1-1; possible D gene TRBD1, 5 bases. Trimming removed 6 bases at V and 1 base at J, with 15 bases between. Germline V gives CDR1 SGHAT, CDR2 FQNNGV. The CDR3 contains 15 residues. In DNA, the CDR3 is TGTGCCAGCAGTCTCTCGACAGTGCCGAACACTGAAGCTTTCTTT. It codes for CASSLSTVPNTEAFF.

The chain uses TRBV5-6 and TRBJ2-1, with 10 bases fitting TRBD2. Trimming removed 4 bases from V and 4 bases from J; junction bases left unmatched: 5. The CDR3 length is 15 residues. Germline CDR1 reads SGHDT; CDR2 reads YYEEEE. The CDR3 DNA sequence: TGTGCCAGCAGCAAGGGACTAGCGCCTTACAATGAGCAGTTCTTC. Its protein product is CASSKGLAPYNEQFF.

V and J are TRBV27 and TRBJ1-1; 8 positions match TRBD1. The CDR3 has 14 residues. V lost 4 bases, J lost 4 bases, and 5 bases stayed unmatched. Germline V gene lookup returns CDR1 MNHEY and CDR2 SMNVEV (reference sequence). CDR3: CASSSGQGLTEAFF. The CDR3 DNA follows: TGTGCCAGCAGTTCTGGACAGGGCCTCACTGAAGCTTTCTTT.